Described below is a single TCR beta chain sequence and its context. Its target is not known. V lost 6 bases and J 6 bases, leaving 18 bases between the germline ends. The CDR3 extends over 14 amino acids. CDR1 is SGHTS and CDR2 is YDEGEE in the germline V gene. The repertoire was sequenced with immunoSEQ multiplex PCR; TCRdb's copy has only in-frame clones and lacks some. The sample has hundreds of thousands of clones; roughly 72% are singletons. This record belongs to a study of shared clonotypes between healthy human individuals. Study observations and caveats: Clonotype sharing among the donors was expected to vary with sequencing depth.

Sequenced material: PBMCs. The source of this sequence is a woman aged 40 to 49 in good health. Some clones in this sample may be carry-over from other donors' samples. The rearrangement uses TRBV5-8 and TRBJ1-1; D gene unclear. CDR3 region: CASTFRAARPEAFF. The CDR3 region has the DNA TGTGCCAGCACCTTCCGAGCAGCCAGGCCTGAAGCTTTCTTT.